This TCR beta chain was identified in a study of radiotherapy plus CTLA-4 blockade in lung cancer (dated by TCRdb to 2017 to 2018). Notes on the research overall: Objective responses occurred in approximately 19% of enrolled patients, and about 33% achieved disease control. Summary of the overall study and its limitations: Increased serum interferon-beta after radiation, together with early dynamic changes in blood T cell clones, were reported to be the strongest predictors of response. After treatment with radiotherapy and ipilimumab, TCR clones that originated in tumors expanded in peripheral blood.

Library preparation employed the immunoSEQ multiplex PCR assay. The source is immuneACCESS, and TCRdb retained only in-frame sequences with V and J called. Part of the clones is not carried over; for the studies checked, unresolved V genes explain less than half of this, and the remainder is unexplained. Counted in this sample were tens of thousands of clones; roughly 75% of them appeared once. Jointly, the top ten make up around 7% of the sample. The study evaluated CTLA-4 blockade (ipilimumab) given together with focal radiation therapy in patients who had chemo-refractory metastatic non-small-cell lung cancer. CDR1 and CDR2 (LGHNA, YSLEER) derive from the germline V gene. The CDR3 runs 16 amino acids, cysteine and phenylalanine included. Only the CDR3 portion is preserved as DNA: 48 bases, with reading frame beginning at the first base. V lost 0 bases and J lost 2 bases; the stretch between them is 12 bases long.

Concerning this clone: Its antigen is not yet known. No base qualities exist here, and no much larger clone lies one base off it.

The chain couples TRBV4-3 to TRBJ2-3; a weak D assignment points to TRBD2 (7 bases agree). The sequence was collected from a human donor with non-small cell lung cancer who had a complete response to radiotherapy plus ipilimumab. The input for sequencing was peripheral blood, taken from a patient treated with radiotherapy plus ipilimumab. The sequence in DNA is TGCGCCAGCAGCCAAGATTTCCGGGGGGCCACAGATACGCAGTATTTT. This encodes CASSQDFRGATDTQYF.